This is a list of T cell receptor beta chains from one sample in a study of T cells in Graves' hyperthyroidism and ophthalmopathy. TCRdb processed the multiplex PCR reads anew with MiXCR; each CDR3 protein has one entry. Of more than 550,000 distinct CDR3 sequences listed, over 40% are singletons. Sequenced material: peripheral blood or thyroid tissue (not recorded which). All receptors come from an adult man with Graves' disease, either hyperthyroidism or ophthalmopathy (not recorded which). Each CDR3 is given with its conserved first and last residue. A D gene is named only where the DNA matches it firmly. Expanded clones are given a class, and other clones once, few, many or no size at all.

v_call	j_call	d_call	cdr3_length	clone_size	cdr3_nt	cdr3_aa
TRBV12-3/TRBV12-4	TRBJ1-5	-	14	few	TGTGCCAGCAGATACTCCGGGGGCAATCAGCCCCAGCATTTT	CASRYSGGNQPQHF
TRBV9	TRBJ1-2	TRBD1	18	-	TGTGCCAGCAGCGGGACAGGGGGCCAGGGGTGGGCTAACTATGGCTACACCTTC	CASSGTGGQGWANYGYTF
TRBV7-6	TRBJ1-2	TRBD1	13	many	TGTGCCAGCAGCTCGACAGGGGCAAAAGGCTACACCTTC	CASSSTGAKGYTF
TRBV25-1	TRBJ1-1	TRBD1	15	many	TGTGCCAGCAGTGGCCGGACAGGGCTGAGCACTGAAGCTTTCTTT	CASSGRTGLSTEAFF
TRBV6-6	TRBJ1-6	TRBD1	15	few	TGTGCCAGCAGTTACGGGCAGGGGGCTTATTCACCCCTCCACTTT	CASSYGQGAYSPLHF
TRBV5-1	TRBJ1-2	TRBD1	15	-	TGCGCCAGCAGCTCCGGGACAGACTCCTGGTATGGCTACACCTTC	CASSSGTDSWYGYTF
TRBV7-2	TRBJ1-6	TRBD1	17	-	TGTGCCAGCAGCCAAGAGGCCGAGACAGGGCAGAATTCACCCCTCCACTTT	CASSQEAETGQNSPLHF
TRBV29-1	TRBJ2-7	-	13	-	TGCAGCGAACAGGGACTTCATACCTACGAGCAGTACTTC	CSEQGLHTYEQYF
TRBV9	TRBJ2-2	-	11	-	TGTGCCAGCAGCGTTGACAGGGAGCTGTTTTTT	CASSVDRELFF
TRBV7-2	TRBJ1-4	TRBD1	17	few	TGTGCCAGCAGCTTGGCCCAGGGGGCATCGGCTAATGAAAAACTGTTTTTT	CASSLAQGASANEKLFF